These T cell receptor beta chains were read from a single sample in a study of T cells in Graves' hyperthyroidism and ophthalmopathy. Each CDR3 protein gets one entry after TCRdb re-called the multiplex PCR reads with MiXCR. The sample holds 300,000 to 400,000 distinct CDR3 sequences; around 20% are singletons and the top ten take around half. The sequencing sample was made of blood. Receptors originate from a woman in her forties or fifties with Graves' hyperthyroidism. Each CDR3 is given with its conserved first and last residue. D genes are given only for firm matches. Clone size is given for some rows only: seen once, a few or many times, or a class if the clone is expanded.

cdr3_aa: CASSQEGENTEAFF
cdr3_nt: TGCGCCAGCAGCCAAGAAGGGGAGAACACTGAAGCTTTCTTT
j_call: TRBJ1-1
clone_size: once
v_call: TRBV4-1
d_call: .

cdr3_aa: CASSVRGGSHSPLHF
cdr3_nt: TGTGCCAGCAGCGTACGGGGCGGGAGCCATTCACCCCTCCACTTT
j_call: TRBJ1-6
clone_size: .
v_call: TRBV9
d_call: .

cdr3_aa: CASNKGLQDATFF
cdr3_nt: TGTGCCAGCAACAAAGGTTTACAGGATGCGACTTTCTTT
j_call: TRBJ1-1
clone_size: many
v_call: TRBV6-1
d_call: .

cdr3_aa: CASSLQGFAYEQYF
cdr3_nt: TGTGCCAGCAGCCTACAGGGTTTCGCCTACGAGCAGTACTTC
j_call: TRBJ2-7
clone_size: few
v_call: TRBV7-8
d_call: .

cdr3_aa: CTSSPPGQHYEQYF
cdr3_nt: TGTACCAGCAGTCCTCCGGGACAGCACTACGAGCAGTACTTC
j_call: TRBJ2-7
clone_size: .
v_call: TRBV28
d_call: TRBD1

cdr3_aa: CASSPNHKDPNTGELFF
cdr3_nt: TGCGCCAGCAGCCCGAACCACAAGGACCCAAACACCGGGGAGCTGTTTTTT
j_call: TRBJ2-2
clone_size: .
v_call: TRBV5-1
d_call: .

cdr3_aa: CASSLNRRNTEAFF
cdr3_nt: TGTGCCAGCAGCTTAAACAGAAGGAACACTGAAGCTTTCTTT
j_call: TRBJ1-1
clone_size: many
v_call: TRBV11-2
d_call: .

cdr3_aa: CASRDRTGHEQFF
cdr3_nt: TGTGCCAGCAGAGACCGGACAGGGCATGAGCAGTTCTTC
j_call: TRBJ2-1
clone_size: many
v_call: TRBV28
d_call: TRBD1

cdr3_aa: CASSSGLAGGLETQYF
cdr3_nt: TGTGCCAGCAGTTCCGGTCTAGCGGGGGGGTTAGAGACCCAGTACTTC
j_call: TRBJ2-5
clone_size: .
v_call: TRBV28
d_call: TRBD2

cdr3_aa: CARSSNTEAFF
cdr3_nt: TGTGCCAGATCATCAAACACTGAAGCTTTCTTT
j_call: TRBJ1-1
clone_size: many
v_call: TRBV2
d_call: .

cdr3_aa: CASKEEVTDTQYF
cdr3_nt: TGTGCCAGCAAGGAGGAGGTAACAGATACGCAGTATTTT
j_call: TRBJ2-3
clone_size: .
v_call: TRBV6-2/TRBV6-3
d_call: .

cdr3_aa: CASSLNNPEDTQYF
cdr3_nt: TGTGCCAGCAGCTTAAATAATCCCGAGGATACGCAGTATTTT
j_call: TRBJ2-3
clone_size: many
v_call: TRBV7-8
d_call: .

cdr3_aa: CASSLSAGGQREQFF
cdr3_nt: TGTGCCAGCAGCTTATCAGCGGGGGGGCAAAGGGAGCAGTTCTTC
j_call: TRBJ2-1
clone_size: many
v_call: TRBV7-2
d_call: TRBD2

cdr3_aa: CASSSYLGGSYGYTF
cdr3_nt: TGTGCCAGCAGTTCCTATCTTGGGGGAAGCTATGGCTACACCTTC
j_call: TRBJ1-2
clone_size: few
v_call: TRBV12-3/TRBV12-4
d_call: .

cdr3_aa: CASRKTGTGSETQYF
cdr3_nt: TGTGCCAGCAGAAAAACCGGGACAGGGTCGGAGACCCAGTACTTC
j_call: TRBJ2-5
clone_size: .
v_call: TRBV27
d_call: TRBD1

cdr3_aa: CASSLTTAGELFF
cdr3_nt: TGTGCCAGCAGCCTGACGACGGCCGGGGAGCTGTTTTTT
j_call: TRBJ2-2
clone_size: few
v_call: TRBV11-3
d_call: .

cdr3_aa: CSARAGTGNYEQYF
cdr3_nt: TGCAGTGCTCGCGCCGGGACAGGGAACTACGAGCAGTACTTC
j_call: TRBJ2-7
clone_size: .
v_call: TRBV20-1
d_call: TRBD1

cdr3_aa: CASSAGSAGELFF
cdr3_nt: TGTGCCAGCAGCGCAGGGTCCGCCGGGGAGCTGTTTTTT
j_call: TRBJ2-2
clone_size: .
v_call: TRBV5-4
d_call: .

cdr3_aa: CASSLGAFSYEQYF
cdr3_nt: TGTGCCAGCAGCTTGGGGGCCTTCTCCTACGAGCAGTACTTC
j_call: TRBJ2-7
clone_size: .
v_call: TRBV5-1
d_call: .

cdr3_aa: CATSRDRGVSSYEQYF
cdr3_nt: TGTGCCACCAGCAGAGATCGCGGGGTCAGCTCCTACGAGCAGTACTTC
j_call: TRBJ2-7
clone_size: many
v_call: TRBV15
d_call: .

cdr3_aa: CATSEGWGHYGYTF
cdr3_nt: TGTGCCACCAGTGAAGGCTGGGGGCACTATGGCTACACCTTC
j_call: TRBJ1-2
clone_size: .
v_call: TRBV24-1
d_call: .

cdr3_aa: CASRPGQGVSEQYF
cdr3_nt: TGTGCCAGCCGGCCGGGACAGGGCGTATCCGAGCAGTACTTC
j_call: TRBJ2-7
clone_size: .
v_call: TRBV19
d_call: TRBD1

cdr3_aa: CASSLGVSGVGYGYTF
cdr3_nt: TGTGCCAGCAGCTTGGGGGTTTCGGGCGTCGGCTATGGCTACACCTTC
j_call: TRBJ1-2
clone_size: .
v_call: TRBV5-6
d_call: .